This T cell receptor (beta chain) was recovered during a study of shared clonotypes between healthy human individuals (dated by TCRdb to between 2020 and 2021). Notes on the research overall: The cohort included three men and a couple of women between 18 and 49 years of age. To increase sequencing depth and limit assay-specific biases, TCR repertoire library preparation and sequencing were carried out by different laboratories using diverse techniques. Per donor, leukapheresis produced somewhere between about 0.94 and 9 billion PBMCs. For each donor, CD4 naive and CD4 memory were each run on three plates, CD8 naive on two plates, and CD8 memory on one plate. Blood TCR repertoires of about 5 healthy adults were deeply sequenced to estimate repertoire size and the extent of clonotype sharing between individuals.

The paper's findings and limits, for the study overall: Because the study included a small number of donors, the genetic and exposure-history diversity represented was limited. Incomplete sequencing was indicated by rarefaction of sorted-subset datasets, despite the large sequencing depth. About 5% of naive CD4, 3.5% of naive CD8, about 2.1% of memory CD4, and roughly 0.4% of memory CD8 clonotypes were shared across several donors. Larger estimated clonotype richness was generally found for naive subsets than for memory subsets. Sampling was restricted to blood, and TCR repertoires in tissues likely differ from the TCR repertoires found in blood. Compared with non-shared clonotypes, the clonotypes found in all four sorted-subset donors had higher generation probabilities. Based on pairwise subsampling, the degree of clonotype sharing among donors was expected to be affected by sequencing depth.

Note on this clone: Its antigen target is currently unknown. Base qualities are not at hand, and no much larger clone is one base apart.

Using the deep immunoSEQ assay, TCR CDR3 regions were amplified from genomic DNA by multiplex PCR. Extracted genomic DNA from each cell subset was distributed evenly across all wells of several immunoSEQ 96-well plates, and each plate was treated as a replicate. For sorted subsets, each replicate PCR was loaded with about 0.2 ug genomic DNA, equivalent to 25,000 to 35,000 T cell genomes. The purified libraries were quantified using a Qubit 3.0 fluorometer, sized with a Bioanalyzer 2100, and then quantified again using the KAPA Library Quantification kit. Every immunoSEQ 96-well plate was sequenced on a dedicated single-read 150-cycle Illumina NextSeq 550 flow cell. From the authors' description of their analysis: Because the immunoSEQ output held only junctional sequences and lacked quality scores, the filtering could not match the filtering applied to full-length reads. To assign V/J genes and CDR3, sequences were annotated using PyIR, a Python wrapper for IgBLAST v1.9, with IMGT germline references. Reads were filtered out if the reads had weak V/J assignments (E-value above 1e-6), no CDR3, stop codons, out-of-frame junctions, or ambiguous translated residues. V3J clonotypes were defined as sequences sharing an identical inferred V gene, J gene, and CDR3 amino acid sequence. Percentage overlap between repertoires was calculated by dividing the number of shared unique clonotypes by the size of the smaller repertoire. Repertoire richness was assessed with RTK rarefaction, the Chao1 estimator, and Recon v2.1 estimates of unobserved clonotypes. Generation probabilities were computed with OLGA for all TCRbeta clonotypes obtained by the gDNA method from four donors. TCRdb mirrors the immuneACCESS table, restricted to in-frame sequences. Some clones are absent from its copies; in checked studies, under half trace to an unresolved V gene, and the reason for the others is unknown. For V, J and clone size, that table is used; D and trimming come from the DNA. The sample includes hundreds of thousands of clones, with around 93% observed a single time. Approximately 25% of the sample is in the top ten clones.

For the CD8 naive samples, CD45RO-negative cells were positively selected for CCR7, yielding a CD45RA+CCR7+ population from which TemRA cells were excluded. The donors were healthy, HIV-negative adults who had no recently reported acute infections or vaccinations. Every donor was a Caucasian adult living in Nashville, Tennessee, USA. After blood collection by leukapheresis, PBMCs were isolated using Ficoll-Histopaque density gradient centrifugation and then cryopreserved in the vapor phase of liquid nitrogen. Analytical flow cytometry was used to check the purity and quantity of every magnetically sorted T cell population. Each sorted fraction had its genomic DNA isolated and then quantified by UV absorbance on a Nanodrop 2000c. For this chain, trimming is 4 bases at the V end and 6 bases at the J end, and the number of junction bases without a gene match is 3. CDR1 and CDR2, per the germline V gene (reference sequence), are MNHEY and SMNVEV. Inclusive of the bounding cysteine and phenylalanine, the CDR3 is 12 residues long. CDR3 DNA is the only sequence kept; it has 36 bases, read in frame from the first base.

The sequencing sample was made of naive CD8+ T cells sorted from blood. The cell subset or site label on this specimen signifies: CD45RA+CCR7+. The rearranged chain carries TRBV27 and TRBJ2-7; 7 central nucleotides agree with TRBD2. The TCR sequence derives from a man aged 30-40 years in good health. CDR3 region: CASSSRTSEQYF. The nucleotide sequence reads as follows: TGTGCCAGCAGTTCCCGGACTAGCGAGCAGTACTTC.